A selection of T cell receptor beta chains follows, all from one sample in a study of CD8 T cells in Susac syndrome. MiXCR was run by TCRdb on the immunoSEQ multiplex PCR reads, yielding one entry per CDR3 protein. The sample includes roughly 300,000 distinct CDR3 sequences, around 84% of them seen just once. Source material: CD8+ T cells from PBMCs. These receptors came from a human donor with multiple sclerosis. Each CDR3 is given with its conserved first and last residue.

V gene	J gene	CDR3 protein
TRBV29-1	TRBJ2-5	CSVYGQKETQYF
TRBV28	TRBJ2-3	CASNMADTQYF
TRBV5-4	TRBJ2-7	CASSSEDYEQYF
TRBV5-1	TRBJ1-1	CASSLAGTGGREVFF
TRBV4-2	TRBJ2-7	CASSQVIGAGGSKYEQYF
TRBV12-3/TRBV12-4	TRBJ2-3	CASSFNGATDTQYF
TRBV9	TRBJ1-1	CASSDRKSEAFF
TRBV30	TRBJ2-1	CAWSVGEGNYEQFF
TRBV29-1	TRBJ2-6	CSVEERPKGTGANVLTF
TRBV7-9	TRBJ2-7	CASSLYLTEQYF
TRBV27	TRBJ2-5	CASRTIQGASQYF
TRBV6-5	TRBJ2-5	CASSYSTSGYNQETQYF
TRBV7-9	TRBJ2-1	CASSARRVGPGNEQFF
TRBV27	TRBJ2-1	CASGTSNEQFF
TRBV4-2	TRBJ2-7	CASSQVDSGSYEQYF
TRBV6-5	TRBJ2-3	CASSYSMTPDTQYF
TRBV5-1	TRBJ1-2	CASSLPGTGTGYTF
TRBV28	TRBJ1-2	CASSLRTGEDGYTF
TRBV27	TRBJ2-3	CASSLSSYSTDTQYF
TRBV27	TRBJ2-5	CASSFFPKQSPQETQYF
TRBV10-3	TRBJ2-5	CATSRSVLETQYF
TRBV6-2/TRBV6-3	TRBJ2-5	CASSYSTSGLYQETQYF
TRBV29-1	TRBJ2-7	CSAGDSSYEQYF
TRBV7-2	TRBJ1-1	CASSFLPEERTEAFF
TRBV3-1	TRBJ2-2	CASSQDRTGELFF
TRBV9	TRBJ2-2	CASSPPAGAGELFF
TRBV19	TRBJ2-1	CASSTSGRSYNEQFF
TRBV28	TRBJ2-7	CASGTSGRFYEQYF
TRBV6-5	TRBJ2-5	CASSYGGGPKETQYF
TRBV27	TRBJ2-7	CASSIRDYRGTKEQYF
TRBV7-9	TRBJ2-3	CASSHRQGGTDTQYF
TRBV29-1	TRBJ2-7	CSVVGQGGSYEQYF
TRBV6-2/TRBV6-3	TRBJ1-6	CASGGTANSPLHF
TRBV6-1	TRBJ2-5	CATNDRDRTGVQETQYF
TRBV3-1	TRBJ2-1	CASSHPGTRNEQFF